The 28 T cell receptor beta chains given below trace back to one sample, sequenced in a study of T cell responses to AZD1222 COVID-19 vaccine. Repertoires were generated with immunoSEQ multiplex PCR, while TCRdb's copy carries only in-frame clones and drops some. The sample has around 250,000 clones; 80% to 95% are singletons. The input for sequencing was peripheral blood, taken on day 0 of AZD1222 vaccination. Every receptor here comes from an adult in good health.

The chain links TRBV6-1 to TRBJ1-3; D might be TRBD1 (5 bases). CDR1 and CDR2 (germline): MNHNS, SASEGT. The CDR3 extends over 16 amino acids. The V and J ends lost 3 bases and 0 bases respectively, with 12 bases between them. CDR3 in DNA: TGTGCCAGCAGTGAGCGGGACCCGAGCTCTGGAAACACCATATATTTT. Encoded protein: CASSERDPSSGNTIYF.

V gene TRBV9 combines with J gene TRBJ1-2; D is unresolved. This CDR3 has 11 residues. Trimming pared 6 bases from V and 5 bases from J, leaving 8 bases between. Germline CDR1 and CDR2: SGDLS and YYNGEE. CDR3 DNA sequence: TGTGCCAGCACCTCCGGGTATGGCTACACCTTC. It yields the protein CASTSGYGYTF.

This clone was detected only a few times. Other DNA sequences in the same sample also yield this CDR3. The chain is built from TRBV28 and TRBJ1-1; D unresolved. Germline CDR1 MDHEN, CDR2 SYDVKM. This CDR3 comprises 9 residues. V lost 8 bases to trimming and J lost 5 bases, with 3 bases between them. The CDR3 spells CASGTEAFF. The CDR3 DNA reads as TGTGCCAGCGGAACTGAAGCTTTCTTT.

The chain recombines TRBV5-1 with TRBJ2-7; D might be TRBD1 or TRBD2, each matching 5 bases. The CDR3 is 14 amino acids. CDR1 and CDR2 from the germline V gene are SGHRS and YFSETQ. V was cut by 4 bases and J by 3 bases, with 14 bases left in between. In DNA, the CDR3 is TGCGCCAGCAGCACCGACCGGGACCTCTACGAGCAGTACTTC. Residues: CASSTDRDLYEQYF.

This clone was detected only a few times. The chain joins TRBV29-1 to TRBJ2-1, with 10 nucleotides matching TRBD2. Germline V gene lookup returns CDR1 SQVTM and CDR2 ANQGSEA. Trimming took 4 bases from V and 5 from J; bases not matched to a gene: 11. The CDR3 sequence is 16 residues long. The CDR3 reads CSVGVAGGFGNNEQFF. CDR3 DNA: TGCAGCGTTGGGGTAGCGGGAGGATTTGGCAACAATGAGCAGTTCTTC.

This chain links TRBV20-1 with TRBJ1-1; no reliable D call. This CDR3 is built from 11 residues. The germline gives CDR1 DFQATT, CDR2 SNEGSKA (reference sequence). The V and J ends lost 6 bases and 0 bases respectively, with 5 bases between them. CDR3 in DNA: TGCAGTGCCGGACTGAACACTGAAGCTTTCTTT. This sequence encodes CSAGLNTEAFF.

V and J are TRBV14 and TRBJ2-7; 10 bases line up with TRBD1. The length of the CDR3 is 17 residues. J was trimmed by 0 bases and V by 0 bases; bases with no gene match: 5. CDR1 is SGHDN and CDR2 is FVKESK in the germline V gene. In DNA form, the CDR3 reads TGTGCCAGCAGCCAAGATGGCAGGACAGGGGGCTCCTACGAGCAGTACTTC. It codes for CASSQDGRTGGSYEQYF. The complete variable domain, with remaining parts taken from reference TRBV14 and TRBJ2-7, reads EAGVTQFPSHSVIEKGQTVTLRCDPISGHDNLYWYRRVMGKEIKFLLHFVKESKQDESGMPNNRFLAERTGGTYSTLKVQPAELEDSGVYFCASSQDGRTGGSYEQYFGPGTRLTVT.

The chain couples TRBV4-1 to TRBJ1-2; the D gene is possibly TRBD1 (5 bases). Germline-derived CDR1 and CDR2 are MGHRA and YSYEKL. This CDR3 comprises 14 residues. Trimming cost V 1 base and J 4 bases, with 10 bases left between them. CDR3 in DNA: TGCGCCAGCAGCCAAGGGGGCGCAGGCTATGGCTACACCTTC. As protein: CASSQGGAGYGYTF.

V gene TRBV7-2 combines with J gene TRBJ2-7; tentative D call: TRBD2 (5 bases). This CDR3 region has 14 residues. CDR1 is SGHTA and CDR2 is FQGNSA in the germline V gene. Trimming stripped 4 bases from V and 0 bases from J, with 10 bases between. CDR3: CASSSAALSYEQYF. The CDR3, as DNA: TGTGCCAGCAGCTCAGCGGCCCTCTCCTACGAGCAGTACTTC. The variable domain in full, with the rest retrieved from reference TRBV7-2 and TRBJ2-7, is GAGVSQSPSNKVTEKGKDVELRCDPISGHTALYWYRQSLGQGLEFLIYFQGNSAPDKSGLPSDRFSAERTGGSVSTLTIQRTQQEDSAVYLCASSSAALSYEQYFGPGTRLTVT.

Here the CDR3 reads CSVPLNTEAFF. The CDR3 coding sequence is TGCAGCGTTCCGCTAAACACTGAAGCTTTCTTT. The J gene is TRBJ1-1, the V gene TRBV29-1, with D hard to call. This CDR3 spans 11 amino acids. V lost 5 bases to trimming and J lost 2 bases, with 6 bases between them. Germline assignment: CDR1 SQVTM and CDR2 ANQGSEA.

The chain joins TRBV3-1 (or the pseudogene TRBV3-2) to TRBJ2-5; D assignment may be TRBD1 or TRBD2 (5 bases each). There are 15 residues in the CDR3. V gave up 3 bases and J gave up 3 bases, with 14 bases separating them. Germline-derived CDR1 and CDR2 are LGHDT and YNNKEL (reference sequence). The CDR3 nucleotides read TGTGCCAGCAGCCAGCGAGACCTGGGGGAAGAGACCCAGTACTTC. This sequence encodes CASSQRDLGEETQYF.

V gene TRBV7-3 combines with J gene TRBJ2-6; no clear D. Germline values: CDR1 SGHTA, CDR2 FQGTGA. This CDR3 is built from 14 residues. V lost 5 bases and J 4 bases, leaving 9 bases between the germline ends. CDR3 residues: CASSPFAGANVLTF. CDR3 nucleotide sequence: TGTGCCAGCAGCCCTTTCGCGGGGGCCAACGTCCTGACTTTC.

V and J are TRBV5-1 and TRBJ2-2; weak D call: TRBD2 (6 bases). The V end was cut by 7 bases, the J end by 4 bases, with 11 bases between. CDR3 size: 13 residues. Germline V gives CDR1 SGHRS, CDR2 YFSETQ. CDR3 in DNA: TGCGCCAGCTTTGCGGGAACCACCGGGGAGCTGTTTTTT. Residues: CASFAGTTGELFF.

The V call is TRBV10-3, the J call TRBJ2-3, with 7 bases matching TRBD2. Germline V gene lookup returns CDR1 ENHRY and CDR2 SYGVKD. The CDR3 totals 14 residues. Trimming cost V 5 bases and J 1 base; bases outside gene matches: 3. Here the CDR3 DNA reads TGTGCCATCAGTTTCCGGGAGGGCACAGATACGCAGTATTTT. Amino acid sequence: CAISFREGTDTQYF.

The chain links TRBV5-4 to TRBJ1-2; D is unresolved. V was shortened by 0 bases and J by 0 bases, with 6 bases between the two germline ends. The CDR3 sequence is 14 residues long. Germline CDR1 and CDR2: SGHNT and YYREEE (reference sequence). The CDR3 sequence: CASSLEASNYGYTF. CDR3 nucleotide sequence: TGTGCCAGCAGCTTGGAAGCCTCTAACTATGGCTACACCTTC.

The CDR3 nucleotides are TGCAGTGCCACTAGTGGGGAGACCCAGTACTTC. This sequence encodes CSATSGETQYF. The J gene is TRBJ2-5, the V gene TRBV20-1, with a possible D match to TRBD2 (5 bases). This CDR3 spans 11 amino acids. Germline values: CDR1 DFQATT, CDR2 SNEGSKA (reference sequence). Trimming cost V 6 bases and J 5 bases, with 10 bases left between them.

The chain recombines TRBV12-3 or TRBV12-4 with TRBJ2-6; D gene unclear. The CDR3 covers 13 residues. Trimming removed 10 bases at V and 0 bases at J, with 7 bases between. CDR3 bases: TGTGCCACCCGTAGCTCTGGGGCCAACGTCCTGACTTTC. Its translation is CATRSSGANVLTF.

This sequence joins TRBV3-1 (or the pseudogene TRBV3-2) and TRBJ1-1, with no clear D. The germline V gene has CDR1 LGHDT and CDR2 YNNKEL (reference sequence). The CDR3 has 15 amino acids. The V end was cut by 1 base, the J end by 3 bases, with 12 bases between. In nucleotides, the CDR3 is TGTGCCAGCAGCCAAGTTTTGGCTACGTACACTGAAGCTTTCTTT. The encoded protein is CASSQVLATYTEAFF.

The CDR3 DNA follows: TGTGCCAGCAGCCGTAATGCATTGAACACTGAAGCTTTCTTT. Its translation: CASSRNALNTEAFF. J is TRBJ1-1 and V is TRBV7-2; D remains ambiguous. There are 14 residues in the CDR3. The germline CDR1 and CDR2 sequences are SGHTA and FQGNSA. The V and J ends lost 5 bases and 0 bases respectively, with 10 bases between them.

The chain carries TRBV10-3 and TRBJ1-1; unclear D gene. Germline loops: CDR1 ENHRY, CDR2 SYGVKD. CDR3 length equals 14 residues. V lost 6 bases to trimming and J lost 0 bases, with 11 bases between them. CDR3 coding DNA: TGTGCCATCAGGAATAACGGAATGAACACTGAAGCTTTCTTT. This codes for CAIRNNGMNTEAFF.

The CDR3 loop reads CASSLLGHLNTGELFF. CDR3 nucleotides: TGTGCCAGCAGCCTCCTTGGACACCTGAACACCGGGGAGCTGTTTTTT. The genes are TRBV5-6 and TRBJ2-2, with D possibly being TRBD1 (5 bases). CDR3 length equals 16 residues. Between the trimmed V and J ends, which lost 4 bases and 1 base, there was a span of 14 bases. Germline V gives CDR1 SGHDT, CDR2 YYEEEE.

V is TRBV18 and J is TRBJ2-7, with D uncertain. V was pared by 2 bases and J by 1 base, with 15 bases between. This CDR3 contains 16 residues. CDR1 and CDR2 (germline): KGHSH, LQKENI. In DNA form, the CDR3 reads TGTGCCAGCTCACCAAGGACGGATTCTAATTCCTACGAGCAGTACTTC. It specifies CASSPRTDSNSYEQYF.

The chain joins TRBV3-1 (or the pseudogene TRBV3-2) to TRBJ2-7, with a tentative D call TRBD2 (7 bases). V dropped 3 bases and J dropped 5 bases, with 14 bases sitting between them. Germline lookup yields CDR1 LGHDT and CDR2 YNNKEL (reference sequence). This CDR3 spans 14 amino acids. The CDR3 DNA sequence: TGTGCCAGCAGCCACCTGGGAGGGGACAACGAGCAGTACTTC. Encoded protein: CASSHLGGDNEQYF.

The chain employs TRBV5-1 and TRBJ2-2; no clear D. Trimming cost V 0 bases and J 3 bases, with 0 bases left between them. Per germline, CDR1 SGHRS and CDR2 YFSETQ. CDR3 length: 12 residues. The CDR3 region is CASSLDTGELFF. The CDR3 region has the DNA TGCGCCAGCAGCTTGGACACCGGGGAGCTGTTTTTT.

The gene calls are TRBV6-2 or TRBV6-3 and TRBJ2-3; weak D call: TRBD2 (5 bases). The CDR3 spans 17 residues. Per germline, CDR1 MNHEY and CDR2 SVGEGT. Trimming cost V 2 bases and J 1 base, with 16 bases left between them. CDR3 nucleotide sequence: TGTGCCAGCAGTTACGCGGGCCCGGGCGTTGGCACAGATACGCAGTATTTT. It specifies CASSYAGPGVGTDTQYF.

In this sample, this clone turned up once. This rearrangement joins TRBV6-5 to TRBJ2-1; perhaps TRBD2 as D (5 bases). The CDR3 has 15 residues. V was clipped by 7 bases and J by 6 bases, with 19 bases between them. Germline V gene data show CDR1 as MNHEY and CDR2 as SVGAGI. The CDR3 reads CASNSWETWGNEQFF. The CDR3 DNA reads TGTGCCAGCAATTCCTGGGAGACGTGGGGCAATGAGCAGTTCTTC.

CDR3 DNA: TGTGCCAGCAGCCAGGGCGGAGAGACCCAGTACTTC. This translates into CASSQGGETQYF. This chain connects TRBV14 to TRBJ2-5; D remains unclear. Germline CDR1 reads SGHDN; CDR2 reads FVKESK. V was cut by 3 bases and J by 4 bases, with 6 bases left in between. The CDR3 spans 12 residues.

The chain has TRBV11-3 and TRBJ2-1; D perhaps matches TRBD1 (5 bases). The germline V gene encodes CDR1 SGHNT and CDR2 YENEEA. This CDR3 contains 15 residues. With 1 base removed from V and 3 bases from J, the gap between germline ends came to 10 bases. The CDR3 sequence: CASSLGGAIYNEQFF. In nucleotides, the CDR3 is TGTGCCAGCAGCTTAGGTGGGGCGATCTACAATGAGCAGTTCTTC.